These 12 T cell receptor beta chains originate from one sample sequenced in a study of T cell responses to AZD1222 COVID-19 vaccine. TCRdb's table, derived via immunoSEQ multiplex PCR, lists solely in-frame clones and lacks some. The sample yields around 140,000 clones, 93% seen once. The sequencing used peripheral blood, collected on day 0 of MenACWY control vaccination. All receptors derive from an adult in good health.

This chain connects TRBV18 to TRBJ1-1; D remains unclear. CDR3 size: 15 residues. Germline V gene sequence: CDR1 KGHSH, CDR2 LQKENI. Trimming shortened V by 1 base and J by 1 base, and 10 bases separated the two germline ends. Written as DNA, the CDR3 is TGTGCCAGCTCACCACAGGGAACAACGAACACTGAAGCTTTCTTT. This encodes CASSPQGTTNTEAFF. Filled out from reference TRBV18 and TRBJ1-1, the complete variable domain reads NAGVMQNPRHLVRRRGQEARLRCSPMKGHSHVYWYRQLPEEGLKFMVYLQKENIIDESGMPKERFSAEFPKEGPSILRIQQVVRGDSAAYFCASSPQGTTNTEAFFGQGTRLTVV.

This clone came up once. V and J are TRBV7-9 and TRBJ2-1; D is uncertain. The germline V and J ends were trimmed by 1 base and 4 bases, with 14 bases remaining between them. Germline V CDR1 and CDR2: SEHNR, FQNEAQ (reference sequence). CDR3 length: 16 residues. CDR3 residues: CASSLETRSPYNEQFF. The CDR3 nucleotides read TGTGCCAGCAGCTTAGAGACACGGTCCCCTTACAATGAGCAGTTCTTC.

The chain couples TRBV4-1 to TRBJ2-7; 14 nucleotides align to TRBD2. The V segment lost 4 bases and the J segment 5 bases; nucleotides outside the gene matches: 7. The CDR3 covers 16 residues. From germline, CDR1 is MGHRA and CDR2 YSYEKL. CDR3 region: CASSPRLAGGLDEQYF. The CDR3 region has the DNA TGCGCCAGCAGCCCGAGACTAGCGGGAGGGTTGGACGAGCAGTACTTC.

The J gene is TRBJ2-7, the V gene TRBV5-6, with TRBD1 matching 10 bases. The CDR3 covers 15 residues. CDR1 is SGHDT, CDR2 YYEEEE, per germline. The V gene end was trimmed by 7 bases and the J gene end by 5 bases; junction bases not matched to a gene: 12. The CDR3 sequence: CASHMVGQGYHEQYF. The CDR3 nucleotides read TGTGCCAGCCATATGGTGGGACAGGGGTACCACGAGCAGTACTTC.

This clone was seen a handful of times. The chain is built from TRBV5-1 and TRBJ2-2, with 10 bases aligning to TRBD2. Germline CDR1 SGHRS, CDR2 YFSETQ. After removal of 0 bases from V and 6 bases from J, the junction contained 2 bases not matched to a gene. This CDR3 spans 15 amino acids. Here the CDR3 DNA reads TGCGCCAGCAGCTTGGCTCTAGCGGGAGCCGGGGAGCTGTTTTTT. Amino acid sequence: CASSLALAGAGELFF.

V and J are TRBV19 and TRBJ1-6, with a weak D call TRBD1 (6 bases). The CDR3 totals 16 residues. Per the germline V gene, CDR1 is LNHDA and CDR2 is SQIVND (reference sequence). The germline V and J ends were trimmed by 2 bases and 8 bases, with 16 bases remaining between them. CDR3 loop: CASSISGTGPDSPLHF. The CDR3 DNA reads as TGTGCCAGTAGTATATCCGGCACAGGGCCGGATTCACCCCTCCACTTT.

This sequence joins TRBV27 and TRBJ2-2, with TRBD2 matching over 11 bases. The CDR3 has 17 residues. The germline gives CDR1 MNHEY, CDR2 SMNVEV (reference sequence). The junction had 4 bases not matched to a gene; V was cut back by 2 bases and J by 2 bases. CDR3: CASSLMGLAVNTGELFF. The CDR3 DNA reads as TGTGCCAGCAGTTTAATGGGACTAGCGGTAAACACCGGGGAGCTGTTTTTT.

The rearrangement joins TRBV7-9 to TRBJ1-2; D perhaps matches TRBD1 (5 bases). CDR3 length equals 17 residues. V was cut by 5 bases and J by 0 bases, with 19 bases left in between. Per germline, CDR1 SEHNR and CDR2 FQNEAQ (reference sequence). CDR3 DNA: TGTGCCAGCAGCCAAAGTGGTGGGGGACTATCTAACTATGGCTACACCTTC. Protein product: CASSQSGGGLSNYGYTF.

The J gene is TRBJ1-3, the V gene TRBV6-6, with 7 bases that match TRBD1. The CDR3 is 15 residues long. Trimming cost V 4 bases and J 3 bases; bases outside gene matches: 6. The germline V gene encodes CDR1 MNHNY and CDR2 SVGAGI (reference sequence). DNA of the CDR3: TGTGCCAGCAGTTTCAACAGGGACAGTGGAAACACCATATATTTT. Translation gives CASSFNRDSGNTIYF.

The chain recombines TRBV19 with TRBJ1-3, with TRBD1 as a possible D gene (6 bases). The CDR3 loop spans 15 amino acids. Germline V lookup: CDR1 LNHDA, CDR2 SQIVND (reference sequence). The V and J ends lost 6 bases and 4 bases respectively, with 16 bases between them. CDR3: CASSIDRISGNTIYF. The CDR3 region has the DNA TGTGCCAGTAGCATTGACAGGATCAGCGGAAACACCATATATTTT. The variable domain in full, with the rest retrieved from reference TRBV19 and TRBJ1-3, is DGGITQSPKYLFRKEGQNVTLSCEQNLNHDAMYWYRQDPGQGLRLIYYSQIVNDFQKGDIAEGYSVSREKKESFPLTVTSAQKNPTAFYLCASSIDRISGNTIYFGEGSWLTVV.

The chain combines TRBV5-1 with TRBJ1-1; 9 bases are shared with TRBD1. The CDR3 sequence is 15 residues long. J was trimmed by 4 bases and V by 4 bases; bases with no gene match: 8. Germline assignment: CDR1 SGHRS and CDR2 YFSETQ. CDR3 coding DNA: TGCGCCAGCAGCCCCTATACAGGGGGCGTCACTGAAGCTTTCTTT. It is translated as CASSPYTGGVTEAFF. The full variable domain, completed using reference TRBV5-1 and TRBJ1-1, is KAGVTQTPRYLIKTRGQQVTLSCSPISGHRSVSWYQQTPGQGLQFLFEYFSETQRNKGNFPGRFSGRQFSNSRSEMNVSTLELGDSALYLCASSPYTGGVTEAFFGQGTRLTVV.

This chain links TRBV27 with TRBJ2-2; D might be TRBD2 (5 bases). This CDR3 comprises 17 residues. V lost 3 bases to trimming and J lost 6 bases, with 20 bases between them. Germline CDR1 and CDR2: MNHEY and SMNVEV (reference sequence). The DNA of the CDR3 is TGTGCCAGCAGTTTTAAAATCACTATAGAGGGAGCCGGGGAGCTGTTTTTT. This encodes CASSFKITIEGAGELFF.